The rows below give T cell receptor beta chains drawn from one sample of a study of blood T cell repertoires in COVID-19. Repertoires were generated with immunoSEQ multiplex PCR, while TCRdb's copy carries only in-frame clones and drops some. The sample consists of some 190,000 clones, 84% of them appearing once. Sample: peripheral blood. The source is an elderly woman with COVID-19, enrolled during active disease. Both conserved end residues are part of each CDR3. D genes are given only for firm matches. Clone size is given for some rows only: seen once, a few or many times, or a class if the clone is expanded.

size | J | V | D | DNA | CDR3
NA | TRBJ2-1 | TRBV6-6 | NA | TGTGCCAGCAGTTACTCGGCTAGCGAACTCCCCAGGCAGTTCTTC | CASSYSASELPRQFF
NA | TRBJ1-1 | TRBV18 | NA | TGTGCCACCGGACAGAGCTCTGAAGCTTTCTTT | CATGQSSEAFF
NA | TRBJ1-2 | TRBV7-2 | TRBD1 | TGTGCCAGCAGCTTAGCGACAGGGAGTGGCTACACCTTC | CASSLATGSGYTF
NA | TRBJ2-6 | TRBV11-1 | NA | TGTGCCAGCAGCTTAATAGATGCCTCTGGGGCCAACGTCCTGACTTTC | CASSLIDASGANVLTF
once | TRBJ1-5 | TRBV7-9 | NA | TGTGCCAGCAGCCGGAGGGGCGGAACGGAGCCCCAGCATTTT | CASSRRGGTEPQHF
once | TRBJ2-1 | TRBV6-4 | NA | TGTGCCAGCGGTCGGCTAGTCCCGATCAATGAGCAGTTCTTC | CASGRLVPINEQFF
few | TRBJ2-2 | TRBV6-5 | NA | TGTGCCAGCAGCTATTCCCAGGCTAACACCGGGGAGCTGTTTTTT | CASSYSQANTGELFF
few | TRBJ1-2 | TRBV11-2 | NA | TGTGCCAGCAGCTTAGTTGGAGTGGATGGCTACACCTTC | CASSLVGVDGYTF
few | TRBJ2-7 | TRBV28 | NA | TGTGCCAGCAGTTTACGTCCGACCGGGACATTCTCCTACGAGCAGTACTTC | CASSLRPTGTFSYEQYF
NA | TRBJ1-3 | TRBV6-1 | NA | TGTGCCAGCAGTGCCAACAGGGACGTCTCTGGAAACACCATATATTTT | CASSANRDVSGNTIYF
few | TRBJ2-7 | TRBV5-4 | TRBD2 | TGTGCCAGCAGCTGGGGAGCGGGAGGGCCTTACGAGCAGTACTTC | CASSWGAGGPYEQYF
once | TRBJ2-3 | TRBV11-2 | TRBD2 | TGTGCCAGTAGGGCTAGCGGGAGTAGGCAGTATTTT | CASRASGSRQYF
NA | TRBJ2-2 | TRBV3-1/TRBV3-2 | NA | TGTGCCAGCAGCGAAGCAGGGGCCACCGGGGAGCTGTTTTTT | CASSEAGATGELFF
NA | TRBJ2-7 | TRBV3-1/TRBV3-2 | TRBD2 | TGTGCCAGTACTAGCGGGGCCGAGCAGTACTTC | CASTSGAEQYF
NA | TRBJ2-2 | TRBV3-1/TRBV3-2 | TRBD2 | TGTGCCAGCAGCCAGAGAGCGGGGGCGAACACCGGGGAGCTGTTTTTT | CASSQRAGANTGELFF
few | TRBJ1-1 | TRBV6-1 | NA | TGTGCCAGCAGTGACCCATCAGGGAACACTGAAGCTTTCTTT | CASSDPSGNTEAFF
NA | TRBJ1-1 | TRBV7-8 | NA | TGTGCCAGCAGCTTAGTGGGGGGGTCAACCGGGGAAGCTTTCTTT | CASSLVGGSTGEAFF
NA | TRBJ2-7 | TRBV28 | TRBD2 | TGTGCCAGCAGTTTAAGGACTAGCGGTATCGAGCAGTACTTC | CASSLRTSGIEQYF
NA | TRBJ1-5 | TRBV2 | NA | TGTGCCAGCGGGGGCTGGAACAATCAGCCCCAGCATTTT | CASGGWNNQPQHF
once | TRBJ2-5 | TRBV5-4 | TRBD1 | TGTGCCAGCAAGTCCCGGGACAGGGGCGGAGAGACCCAGTACTTC | CASKSRDRGGETQYF
NA | TRBJ2-2 | TRBV7-6 | NA | TGTGCCAGCAGCTTAGGAACCTACGTCGTGATACCGAACACCGGGGAGCTGTTTTTT | CASSLGTYVVIPNTGELFF
once | TRBJ2-1 | TRBV19 | TRBD2 | TGTGCCAGTACCAGGACTAGCGGGGGGGGATACAATGAGCAGTTCTTC | CASTRTSGGGYNEQFF
NA | TRBJ1-2 | TRBV3-1/TRBV3-2 | NA | TGTGCCAGCAGCCGTGGCGACAGTCATATGTGGGGCTACACCTTC | CASSRGDSHMWGYTF
NA | TRBJ2-7 | TRBV5-5 | NA | TGTGCCAGCAGCTTGGAACTGCGGGACCTCTCCTACGAGCAGTACTTC | CASSLELRDLSYEQYF
NA | TRBJ2-3 | TRBV3-1/TRBV3-2 | TRBD2 | TGTGCCAGCAGCCAAGGAAGCGGGGGGCACAGTGGAGATACGCAGTATTTT | CASSQGSGGHSGDTQYF
NA | TRBJ1-4 | TRBV9 | NA | TGTGCCAGCAGCGCCGGGGGTGCAACTAATGAAAAACTGTTTTTT | CASSAGGATNEKLFF
many | TRBJ1-6 | TRBV5-1 | NA | TGCGCCAGCAGCCGCGGACAGTCAAATTCACCCCTCCACTTT | CASSRGQSNSPLHF
NA | TRBJ2-5 | TRBV29-1 | TRBD1 | TGCAGCGTTTCGGGACAGGTTCTCCAGACCCAGTACTTC | CSVSGQVLQTQYF
NA | TRBJ1-3 | TRBV15 | NA | TGTGCCACCAGCCCCCAGCCTAGCTCTGGAAACACCATATATTTT | CATSPQPSSGNTIYF
NA | TRBJ2-7 | TRBV5-5 | TRBD1 | TGTGCCAGCAGCCTACATGGGGACAGGGGTTTATCCTACGAGCAGTACTTC | CASSLHGDRGLSYEQYF
NA | TRBJ2-3 | TRBV2 | NA | TGTGCCAGCAGTTCCTTCTTAGGGGGACGGAGCACAGATACGCAGTATTTT | CASSSFLGGRSTDTQYF
NA | TRBJ2-5 | TRBV2 | TRBD2 | TGTGCCACTGAACAAGCGGGAGGTTATGGTGAGACCCAGTACTTC | CATEQAGGYGETQYF
NA | TRBJ1-5 | TRBV5-6 | NA | TGTGCCAGCAGCTTGAGGCGGGTAAATCAGCCCCAGCATTTT | CASSLRRVNQPQHF
NA | TRBJ1-1 | TRBV3-1/TRBV3-2 | NA | TGTGCCAGCAGGGCCCGGGGGAACACTGAAGCTTTCTTT | CASRARGNTEAFF
NA | TRBJ1-1 | TRBV7-8 | NA | TGTGCCAGCAGCTTAAGGAGAGACACTGAAGCTTTCTTT | CASSLRRDTEAFF
NA | TRBJ1-4 | TRBV10-3 | TRBD1 | TGTGCCACCGGCGCAGTACAGGGGTTGGGTGAAAAACTGTTTTTT | CATGAVQGLGEKLFF
NA | TRBJ2-5 | TRBV4-1 | NA | TGCGCCAGCAGCCCCGGGACTCTCATAGGGAAAGAGACCCAGTACTTC | CASSPGTLIGKETQYF
NA | TRBJ1-5 | TRBV19 | NA | TGTGCCAGCGAACAGGGTCCCGGCTCGTCCCAGCATTTT | CASEQGPGSSQHF
once | TRBJ2-1 | TRBV19 | NA | TGTGCCAGTAGTAAGCTGTTCAATGAGCAGTTCTTC | CASSKLFNEQFF
NA | TRBJ1-3 | TRBV11-1 | NA | TGTGCCAGCAGCTTGGACAGATACTCTGGAAACACCATATATTTT | CASSLDRYSGNTIYF
NA | TRBJ1-4 | TRBV4-1 | NA | TGCGCCAGCAGCCTAGCGGGGGAAAAACTGTTTTTT | CASSLAGEKLFF
NA | TRBJ2-1 | TRBV7-2 | NA | TGTGCCAGCAGCTTATCGTCGGTAAATGAGCAGTTCTTC | CASSLSSVNEQFF
NA | TRBJ2-7 | TRBV4-1 | NA | TGCGCCAGCAGCCACGATGGACAGAGTTACGAGCAGTACTTC | CASSHDGQSYEQYF
NA | TRBJ1-1 | TRBV28 | NA | TGTGCCAGCAGTTTAAGCCCGGGGGAAGCTTTCTTT | CASSLSPGEAFF